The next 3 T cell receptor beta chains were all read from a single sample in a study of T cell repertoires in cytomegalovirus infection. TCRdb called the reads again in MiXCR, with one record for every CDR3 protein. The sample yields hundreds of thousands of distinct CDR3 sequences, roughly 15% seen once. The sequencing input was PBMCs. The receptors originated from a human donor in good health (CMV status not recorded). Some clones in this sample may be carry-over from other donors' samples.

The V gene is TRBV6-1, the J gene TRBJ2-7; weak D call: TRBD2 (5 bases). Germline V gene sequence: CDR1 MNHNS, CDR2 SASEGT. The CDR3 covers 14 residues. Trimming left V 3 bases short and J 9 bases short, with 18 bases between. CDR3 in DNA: TGTGCCAGCAGTGAGCGTGACACGGACTTAGGGCAGTACTTC. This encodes CASSERDTDLGQYF.

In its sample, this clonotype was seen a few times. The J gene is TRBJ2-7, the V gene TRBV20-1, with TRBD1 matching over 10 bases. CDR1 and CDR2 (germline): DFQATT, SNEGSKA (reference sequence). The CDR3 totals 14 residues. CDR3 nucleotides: TGCAGCGCGTCCACCGGGACAGGGGTCTACGAGCAGTACTTC. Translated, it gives CSASTGTGVYEQYF.

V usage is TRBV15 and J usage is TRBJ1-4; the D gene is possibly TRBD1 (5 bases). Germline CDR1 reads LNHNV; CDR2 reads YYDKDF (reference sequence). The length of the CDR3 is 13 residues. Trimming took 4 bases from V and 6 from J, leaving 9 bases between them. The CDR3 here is CATSTGNHEKLFF. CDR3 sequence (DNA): TGTGCCACCAGCACAGGGAATCATGAAAAACTGTTTTTT.